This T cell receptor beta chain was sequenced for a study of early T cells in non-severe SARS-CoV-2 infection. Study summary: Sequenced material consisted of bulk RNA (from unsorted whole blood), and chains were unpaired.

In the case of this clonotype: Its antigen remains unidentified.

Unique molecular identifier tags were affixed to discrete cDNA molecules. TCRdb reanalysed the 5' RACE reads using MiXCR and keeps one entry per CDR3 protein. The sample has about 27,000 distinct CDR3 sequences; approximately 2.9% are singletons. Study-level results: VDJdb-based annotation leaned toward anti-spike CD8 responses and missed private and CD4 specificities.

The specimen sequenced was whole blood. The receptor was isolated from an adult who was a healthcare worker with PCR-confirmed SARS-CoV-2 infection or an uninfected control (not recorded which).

CDR3: CASSPPPGGSGETQYF. The CDR3 DNA sequence: TGTGCCAGTAGTCCACCCCCAGGCGGCTCCGGAGAGACCCAGTACTTC. V usage is TRBV19 and J usage is TRBJ2-5; the D is unclear. CDR1 and CDR2 (germline): LNHDA, SQIVND (reference sequence). The CDR3 runs 16 residues. V gave up 5 bases and J gave up 4 bases, with 20 bases separating them. The full variable domain, its missing parts supplied by reference TRBV19 and TRBJ2-5, is DGGITQSPKYLFRKEGQNVTLSCEQNLNHDAMYWYRQDPGQGLRLIYYSQIVNDFQKGDIAEGYSVSREKKESFPLTVTSAQKNPTAFYLCASSPPPGGSGETQYFGPGTRLLVL.